This T cell receptor beta chain appears in the sequencing data of a study of shared T cell receptors in the human thymus. Sequenced by immunoSEQ multiplex PCR; TCRdb stores in-frame clones only, minus some. The sample yields roughly 700,000 clones, roughly 90% seen once. This clone has just one count. V lost 3 bases to trimming and J lost 1 base, with 18 bases between them. The CDR3 is 17 residues long. Germline V gene lookup returns CDR1 KGHSH and CDR2 LQKENI. These data were also reused for a study on human thymus T cells.

This TCR was recovered from a boy younger than two with a congenital heart defect. The sample consisted of thymocytes. This rearrangement joins TRBV18 to TRBJ2-5; D ambiguous. In nucleotides, the CDR3 is TGTGCCAGCTCACCGACACCTTTCAGTAATTTCCAAGAGACCCAGTACTTC. Its protein is CASSPTPFSNFQETQYF.